This entry describes one T cell receptor (beta chain). Its antigen remains unidentified. Base qualities are not recorded, but no much larger clone differs from it by a single base. To sequence the TCRbeta CDR3 region, genomic DNA was isolated from the sorted cells. The immunoSEQ Assay was used for sequencing of TCRbeta CDR3 regions. The source is immuneACCESS, and TCRdb retained only in-frame sequences with V and J called. Part of the clones is not carried over; for the studies checked, unresolved V genes explain less than half of this, and the remainder is unexplained. The sample table shows 35,000 to 45,000 clones, and just over 85% are seen once. The ten largest clones take up about a fifth of the sample. This specimen belongs to a study of OX40 agonist ivuxolimab in advanced cancers. Context from the whole study: Ivuxolimab was a fully human IgG2 agonistic monoclonal antibody targeting the costimulatory receptor OX40 (CD134). The point of sequencing TCRbeta in the periphery was to test whether ivuxolimab changed TCR sequence diversity and drove clonal T-cell expansion. Patients were allowed to have had prior anti-PD-1, anti-PD-L1 or anti-CTLA-4 therapy, and around two fifths of the dose-escalation patients had been treated with checkpoint inhibitors. Partial responses occurred in three dose-escalation patients, of whom one had hepatocellular carcinoma and two had cutaneous melanoma. Among the 52 dose-escalation patients, about 20 had hepatocellular carcinoma, 15 melanoma, 9 renal cell carcinoma and 9 head and neck cancer. In the dose-escalation cohort, 82.7% of patients were male, and the mean age was approximately 60 years, with a range of about 20 to 79. The monotherapy dose-escalation portion (N = 52 patients) of the phase I ivuxolimab trial is reported in the paper. Intravenous ivuxolimab was administered to patients every 2 weeks at six dose levels: 0.01, 0.1, 0.3, 1.5, 3 and 10 mg/kg.

Including the terminal cysteine and phenylalanine, the CDR3 comprises 14 residues. Only the CDR3 DNA stays, 42 bases, in frame from base 1. Looking up the germline V gene (reference sequence) yields CDR1 LNHNV and CDR2 YYDKDF. V and J are truncated by 5 bases and 5 bases respectively, leaving an intervening sequence of 15 bases. What the study reported, not specific to this receptor: In partial responders in the 0.1-3.0 mg/kg groups, normalized peripheral clonal expansion was found to be among the lowest, especially among CD8+ T cells. Low levels of normalized T-cell clonal expansion were also seen in some patients who did not respond. The antigen specificity of the clonally expanded peripheral T cells was not determined. After ivuxolimab, more expanded clones were found on average in CD8+ T cells than in CD4+ T cells. At doses from 0.1 to 3.0 mg/kg, clonal expansion was seen in both CD4+ and CD8+ blood T cells between baseline and week 6.

The trial excluded patients who had a history of autoimmune disease or were on systemic immunosuppression. Peripheral blood for TCR sequencing was collected from all dose cohorts at baseline, on cycle 4 day 1, and on cycle 7 day 1. The samples were drawn from a first-in-human, open-label, multicenter phase I dose-escalation trial of ivuxolimab. Adults with locally advanced or metastatic melanoma, renal cell, hepatocellular, or head and neck squamous cell carcinoma were enrolled in the trial. CD4+ and CD8+ T cells were sorted separately from peripheral blood before TCR sequencing. This chain is built from TRBV15 and TRBJ1-2; TRBD1 is a weak D gene call, 5 bases matching. This sequence originates from an adult with an advanced solid tumor such as melanoma, head and neck, liver or kidney cancer. The sample was CD4+ or CD8+ T cells sorted from blood, taken in a trial of the OX40 agonist ivuxolimab. CDR3 reads: CATSSYGGGYGYTF. The nucleotides are TGTGCCACCAGCTCCTATGGGGGAGGGTATGGCTACACCTTC. Here the CDR3 is joined to the reference TRBV15 and TRBJ1-2 genes, and the full variable domain is: DAMVIQNPRYQVTQFGKPVTLSCSQTLNHNVMYWYQQKSSQAPKLLFHYYDKDFNNEADTPDNFQSRRPNTSFCFLDIRSPGLGDTAMYLCATSSYGGGYGYTFGSGTRLTVV.